This T cell receptor (beta chain) derives from a study of glioma-infiltrating T cells. Findings and limits, study-wide: Tissue-blood divergence was below expectation in non-neoplastic patients, above in gliomas.

Of note for this clonotype: Its specificity is unknown. One base away lies a much larger clone, so this may be a sequencing read error.

Using RNA template, CDR3s of TCR alpha and beta were amplified with iRepertoire arm-PCR. MiXCR, run by TCRdb on the multiplex PCR reads, gives a single entry per CDR3 protein. Of 300,000 to 450,000 distinct CDR3 sequences in the sample, approximately 42% were seen once. The CDR3 spans 15 residues. CDR1 MNHEY and CDR2 SVGEGT come from the germline V gene. J is TRBJ1-6 and V is TRBV6-2 or TRBV6-3, with a tentative D call TRBD1 (5 bases). Sequenced: glioma tissue, nonneoplastic brain tissue, or PBMCs (not recorded which). The sequence derives from a human donor with low-grade glioma or glioblastoma, undergoing nonglioma brain surgery, or in good health (not recorded which). The CDR3 protein is CASSSRQGYNSPLQF. The CDR3 DNA follows: TGTGCCAGCAGTTCCCGTCAGGGTTATAATTCACCCCTCCAGTTT.